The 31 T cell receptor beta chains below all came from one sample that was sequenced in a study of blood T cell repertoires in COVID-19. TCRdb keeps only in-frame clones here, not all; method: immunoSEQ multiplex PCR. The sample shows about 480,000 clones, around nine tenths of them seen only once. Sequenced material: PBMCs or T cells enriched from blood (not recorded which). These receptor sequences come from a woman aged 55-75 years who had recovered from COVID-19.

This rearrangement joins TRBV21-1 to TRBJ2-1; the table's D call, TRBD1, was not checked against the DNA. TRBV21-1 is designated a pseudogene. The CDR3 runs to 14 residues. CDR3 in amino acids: CASSKDRAYNEQFF. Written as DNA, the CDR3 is TGTGCCAGCAGCAAAGACAGGGCTTACAATGAGCAGTTCTTC.

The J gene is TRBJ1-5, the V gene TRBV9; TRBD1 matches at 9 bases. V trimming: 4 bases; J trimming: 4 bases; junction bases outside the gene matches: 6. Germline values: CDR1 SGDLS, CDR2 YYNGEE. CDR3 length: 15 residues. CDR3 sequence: CASSPRTGDNQPQHF. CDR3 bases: TGTGCCAGCAGCCCCCGGACAGGGGATAATCAGCCCCAGCATTTT.

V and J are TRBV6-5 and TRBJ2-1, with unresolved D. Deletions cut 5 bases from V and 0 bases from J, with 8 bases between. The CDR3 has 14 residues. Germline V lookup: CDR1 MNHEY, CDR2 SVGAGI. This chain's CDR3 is CASSPLSSYNEQFF. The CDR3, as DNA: TGTGCCAGCAGTCCCTTGAGCTCCTACAATGAGCAGTTCTTC.

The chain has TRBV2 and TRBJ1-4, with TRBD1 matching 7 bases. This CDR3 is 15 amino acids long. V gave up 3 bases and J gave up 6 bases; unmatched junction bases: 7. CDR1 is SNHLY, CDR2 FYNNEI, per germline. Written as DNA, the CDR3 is TGTGCCAGCAGTGACAGACAGGGCATGCATGAAAAACTGTTTTTT. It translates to CASSDRQGMHEKLFF.

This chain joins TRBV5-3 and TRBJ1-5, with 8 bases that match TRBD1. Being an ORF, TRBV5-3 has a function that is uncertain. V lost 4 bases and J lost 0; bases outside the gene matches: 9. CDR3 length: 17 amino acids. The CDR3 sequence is CARSPAGGDLSNQPQHF. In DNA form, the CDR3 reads TGTGCCAGAAGCCCCGCAGGGGGCGATCTTAGCAATCAGCCCCAGCATTTT.

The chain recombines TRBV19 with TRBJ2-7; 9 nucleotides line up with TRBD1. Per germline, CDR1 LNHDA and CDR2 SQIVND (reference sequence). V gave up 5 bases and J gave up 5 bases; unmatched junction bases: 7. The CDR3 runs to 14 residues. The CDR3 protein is CASSAGTGKHEQYF. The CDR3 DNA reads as TGTGCCAGTAGTGCCGGGACAGGGAAACACGAGCAGTACTTC.

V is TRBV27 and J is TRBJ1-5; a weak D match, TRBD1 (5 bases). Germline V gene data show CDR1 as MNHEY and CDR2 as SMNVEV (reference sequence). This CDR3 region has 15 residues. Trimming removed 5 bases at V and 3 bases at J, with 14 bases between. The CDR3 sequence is CASSPLDRTNQPQHF. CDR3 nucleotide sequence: TGTGCCAGCAGTCCTCTCGACAGAACCAATCAGCCCCAGCATTTT.

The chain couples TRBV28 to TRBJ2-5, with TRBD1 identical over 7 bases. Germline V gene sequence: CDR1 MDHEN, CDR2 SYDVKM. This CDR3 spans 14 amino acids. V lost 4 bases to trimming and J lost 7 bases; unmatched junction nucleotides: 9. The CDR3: CASSSERHRGTQYF. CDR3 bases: TGTGCCAGCAGTTCCGAAAGACACAGGGGGACCCAGTACTTC.

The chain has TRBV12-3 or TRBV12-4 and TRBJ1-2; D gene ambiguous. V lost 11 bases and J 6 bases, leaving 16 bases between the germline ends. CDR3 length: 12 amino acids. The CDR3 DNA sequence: TGTGCCGACTATGGGAGGAGGAATGGCTACACCTTC. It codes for CADYGRRNGYTF.

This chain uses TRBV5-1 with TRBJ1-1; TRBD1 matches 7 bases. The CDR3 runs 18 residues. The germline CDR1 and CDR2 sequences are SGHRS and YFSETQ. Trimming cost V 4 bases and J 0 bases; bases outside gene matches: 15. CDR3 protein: CASSLRTGDGGLNTEAFF. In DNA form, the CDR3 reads TGCGCCAGCAGCCTACGGACAGGAGACGGGGGATTGAACACTGAAGCTTTCTTT.

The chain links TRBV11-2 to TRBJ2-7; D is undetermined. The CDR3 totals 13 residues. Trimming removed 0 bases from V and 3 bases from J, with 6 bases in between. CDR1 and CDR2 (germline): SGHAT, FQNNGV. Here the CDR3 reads CASSLERLYEQYV. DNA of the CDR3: TGTGCCAGCAGCTTAGAGAGGCTCTACGAGCAGTACGTC.

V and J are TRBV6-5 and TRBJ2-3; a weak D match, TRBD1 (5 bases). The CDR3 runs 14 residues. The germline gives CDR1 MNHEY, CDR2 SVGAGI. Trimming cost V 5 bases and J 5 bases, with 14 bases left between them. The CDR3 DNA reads TGTGCCAGCAGTCTGCTCCAGACAGTAGATACGCAGTATTTT. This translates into CASSLLQTVDTQYF.

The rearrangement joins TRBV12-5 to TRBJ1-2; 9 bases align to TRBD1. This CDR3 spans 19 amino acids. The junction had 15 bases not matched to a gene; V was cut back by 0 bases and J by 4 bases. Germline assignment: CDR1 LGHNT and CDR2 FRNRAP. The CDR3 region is CASGLVRGIRDRDIYGYTF. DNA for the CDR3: TGTGCTAGTGGTTTGGTACGGGGGATCCGGGACAGGGACATCTATGGCTACACCTTC. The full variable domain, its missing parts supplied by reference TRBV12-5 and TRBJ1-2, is DARVTQTPRHKVTEMGQEVTMRCQPILGHNTVFWYRQTMMQGLELLAYFRNRAPLDDSGMPKDRFSAEMPDATLATLKIQPSEPRDSAVYFCASGLVRGIRDRDIYGYTFGSGTRLTVV.

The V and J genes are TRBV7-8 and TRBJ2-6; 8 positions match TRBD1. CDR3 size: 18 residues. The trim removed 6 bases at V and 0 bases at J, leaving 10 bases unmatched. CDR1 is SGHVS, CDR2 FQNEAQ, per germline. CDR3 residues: CASRSQGVLLSGANVLTF. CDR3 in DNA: TGTGCCAGCAGGTCACAGGGGGTCCTCCTCTCTGGGGCCAACGTCCTGACTTTC.

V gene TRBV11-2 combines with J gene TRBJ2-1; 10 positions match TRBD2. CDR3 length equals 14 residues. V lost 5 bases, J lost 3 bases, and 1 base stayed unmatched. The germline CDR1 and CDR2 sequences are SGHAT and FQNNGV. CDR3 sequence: CASSPSGGYNEQFF. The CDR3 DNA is TGTGCCAGCAGCCCTAGCGGGGGCTACAATGAGCAGTTCTTC.

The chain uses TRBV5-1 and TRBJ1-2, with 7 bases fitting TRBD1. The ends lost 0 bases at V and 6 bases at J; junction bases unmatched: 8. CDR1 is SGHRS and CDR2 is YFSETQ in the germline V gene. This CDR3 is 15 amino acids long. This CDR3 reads CASSLAGGRADGYTF. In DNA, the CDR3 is TGCGCCAGCAGCTTGGCAGGGGGGCGCGCGGATGGCTACACCTTC.

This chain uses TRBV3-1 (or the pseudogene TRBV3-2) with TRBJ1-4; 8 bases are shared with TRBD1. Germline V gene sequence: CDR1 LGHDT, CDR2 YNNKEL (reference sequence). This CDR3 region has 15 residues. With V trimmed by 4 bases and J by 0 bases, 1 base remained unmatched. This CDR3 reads CASSLQGATNEKLFF. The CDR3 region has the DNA TGTGCCAGCAGCCTACAGGGGGCAACTAATGAAAAACTGTTTTTT.

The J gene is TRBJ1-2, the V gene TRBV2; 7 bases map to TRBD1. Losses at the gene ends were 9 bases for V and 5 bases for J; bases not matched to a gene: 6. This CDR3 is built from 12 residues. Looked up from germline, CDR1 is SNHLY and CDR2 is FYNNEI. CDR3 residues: CASHDRDYGYTF. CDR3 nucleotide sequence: TGTGCCAGTCATGACAGGGATTATGGCTACACCTTC.

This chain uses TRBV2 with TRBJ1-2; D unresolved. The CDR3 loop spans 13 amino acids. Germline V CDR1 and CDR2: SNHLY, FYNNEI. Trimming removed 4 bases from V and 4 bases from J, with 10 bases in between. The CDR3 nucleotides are TGTGCCAGCAGTGTTGGGCTCTCCTATGGCTACACCTTC. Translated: CASSVGLSYGYTF. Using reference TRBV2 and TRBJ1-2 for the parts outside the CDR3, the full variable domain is EPEVTQTPSHQVTQMGQEVILRCVPISNHLYFYWYRQILGQKVEFLVSFYNNEISEKSEIFDDQFSVERPDGSNFTLKIRSTKLEDSAMYFCASSVGLSYGYTFGSGTRLTVV.

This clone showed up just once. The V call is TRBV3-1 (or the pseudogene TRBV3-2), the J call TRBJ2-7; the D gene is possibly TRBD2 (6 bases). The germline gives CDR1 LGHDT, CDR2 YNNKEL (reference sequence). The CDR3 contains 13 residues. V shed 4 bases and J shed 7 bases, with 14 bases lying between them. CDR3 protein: CASSLMGGEEQYF. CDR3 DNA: TGTGCCAGCAGCCTCATGGGGGGAGAAGAGCAGTACTTC.

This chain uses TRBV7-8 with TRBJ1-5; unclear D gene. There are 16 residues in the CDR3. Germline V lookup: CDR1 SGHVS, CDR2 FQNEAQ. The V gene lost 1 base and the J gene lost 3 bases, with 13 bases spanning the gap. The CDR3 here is CASSLVDPSVNQPQHF. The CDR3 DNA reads TGTGCCAGCAGCTTAGTTGATCCATCAGTCAATCAGCCCCAGCATTTT.

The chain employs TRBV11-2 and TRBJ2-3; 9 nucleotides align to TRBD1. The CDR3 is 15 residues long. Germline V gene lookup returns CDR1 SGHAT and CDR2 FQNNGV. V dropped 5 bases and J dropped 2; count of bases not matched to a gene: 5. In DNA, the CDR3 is TGTGCCAGCAGCCTAGGGACAGGGATCACAGATACGCAGTATTTT. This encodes CASSLGTGITDTQYF.

The CDR3 spells CASSEPTGRVYGYTF. Here the CDR3 DNA reads TGTGCCAGCAGTGAGCCGACAGGGCGCGTCTATGGCTACACCTTC. The gene calls are TRBV2 and TRBJ1-2; the match to TRBD1 covers 7 bases. V lost 3 bases to trimming and J lost 4 bases; unmatched junction nucleotides: 8. This CDR3 has 15 amino acids. Germline V CDR1 and CDR2: SNHLY, FYNNEI. Complete variable domain (other parts from reference TRBV2 and TRBJ1-2): EPEVTQTPSHQVTQMGQEVILRCVPISNHLYFYWYRQILGQKVEFLVSFYNNEISEKSEIFDDQFSVERPDGSNFTLKIRSTKLEDSAMYFCASSEPTGRVYGYTFGSGTRLTVV.

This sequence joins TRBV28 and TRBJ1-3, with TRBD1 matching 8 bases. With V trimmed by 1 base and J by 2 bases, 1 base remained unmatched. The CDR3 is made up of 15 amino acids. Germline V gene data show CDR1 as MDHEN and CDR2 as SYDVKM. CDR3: CASSLSGGPGNTIYF. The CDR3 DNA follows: TGTGCCAGCAGTTTATCAGGGGGCCCTGGAAACACCATATATTTT.

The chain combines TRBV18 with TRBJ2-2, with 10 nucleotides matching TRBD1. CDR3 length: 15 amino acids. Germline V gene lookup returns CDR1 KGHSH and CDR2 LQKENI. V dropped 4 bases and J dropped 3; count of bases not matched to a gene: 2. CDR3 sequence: CASSRQGADTGELFF. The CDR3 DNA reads TGTGCCAGCTCACGACAGGGGGCGGACACCGGGGAGCTGTTTTTT.

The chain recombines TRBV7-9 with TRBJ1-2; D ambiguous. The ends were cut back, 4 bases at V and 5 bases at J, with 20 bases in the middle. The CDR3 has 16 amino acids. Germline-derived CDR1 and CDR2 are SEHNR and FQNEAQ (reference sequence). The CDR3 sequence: CASSSIVRRASYGYTF. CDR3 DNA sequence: TGTGCCAGCAGCTCGATAGTCCGGAGGGCCTCTTATGGCTACACCTTC. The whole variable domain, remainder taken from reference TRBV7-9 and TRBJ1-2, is DTGVSQNPRHKITKRGQNVTFRCDPISEHNRLYWYRQTLGQGPEFLTYFQNEAQLEKSRLLSDRFSAERPKGSFSTLEIQRTEQGDSAMYLCASSSIVRRASYGYTFGSGTRLTVV.

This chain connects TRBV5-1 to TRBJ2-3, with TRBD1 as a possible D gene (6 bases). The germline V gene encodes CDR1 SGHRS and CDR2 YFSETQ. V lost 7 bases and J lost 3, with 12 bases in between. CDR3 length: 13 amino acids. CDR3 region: CASQQGPTDTQYF. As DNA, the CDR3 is TGCGCCAGCCAACAGGGCCCGACAGATACGCAGTATTTT.

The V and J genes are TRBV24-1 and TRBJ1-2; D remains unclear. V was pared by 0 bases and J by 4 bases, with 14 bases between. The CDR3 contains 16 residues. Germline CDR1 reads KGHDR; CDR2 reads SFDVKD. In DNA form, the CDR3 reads TGTGCCACCAGTGATTTGAGGAGGTCGGAGTCCTATGGCTACACCTTC. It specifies CATSDLRRSESYGYTF.

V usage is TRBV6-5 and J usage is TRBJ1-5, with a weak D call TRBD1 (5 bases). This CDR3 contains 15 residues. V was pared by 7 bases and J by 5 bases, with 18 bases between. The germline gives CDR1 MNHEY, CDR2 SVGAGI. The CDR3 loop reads CASTKGQATDQPQHF. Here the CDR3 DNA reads TGTGCCAGCACCAAGGGGCAGGCTACCGATCAGCCCCAGCATTTT.

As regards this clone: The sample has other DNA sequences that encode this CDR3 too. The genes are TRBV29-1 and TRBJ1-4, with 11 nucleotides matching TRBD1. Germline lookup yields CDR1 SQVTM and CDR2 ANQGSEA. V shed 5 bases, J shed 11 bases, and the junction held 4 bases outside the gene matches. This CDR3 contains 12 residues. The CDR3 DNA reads TGCAGCGTTCGGACAGGGGGCGAGAAACTGTTTTTT. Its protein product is CSVRTGGEKLFF.

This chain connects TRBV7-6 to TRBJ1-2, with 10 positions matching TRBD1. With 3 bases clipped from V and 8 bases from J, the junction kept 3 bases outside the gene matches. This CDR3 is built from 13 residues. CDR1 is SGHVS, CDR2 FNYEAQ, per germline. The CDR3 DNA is TGTGCCAGCAGCTTTGGACAGGGGGGAGGCTACACCTTC. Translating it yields CASSFGQGGGYTF.